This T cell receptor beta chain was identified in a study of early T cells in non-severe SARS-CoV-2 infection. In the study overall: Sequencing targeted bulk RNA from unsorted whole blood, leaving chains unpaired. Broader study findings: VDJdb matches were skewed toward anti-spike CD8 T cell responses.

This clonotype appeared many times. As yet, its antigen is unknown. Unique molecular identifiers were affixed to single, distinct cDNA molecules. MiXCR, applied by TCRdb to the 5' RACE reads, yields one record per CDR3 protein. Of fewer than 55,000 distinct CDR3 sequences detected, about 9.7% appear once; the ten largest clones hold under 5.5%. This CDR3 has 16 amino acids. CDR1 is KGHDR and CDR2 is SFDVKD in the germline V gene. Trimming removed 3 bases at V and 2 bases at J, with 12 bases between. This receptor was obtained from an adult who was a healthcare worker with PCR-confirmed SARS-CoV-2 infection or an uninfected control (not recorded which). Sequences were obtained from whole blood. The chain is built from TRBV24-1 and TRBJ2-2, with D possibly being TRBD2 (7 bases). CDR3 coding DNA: TGTGCCACCAGTGATCCTGGGGGGGGCAACACCGGGGAGCTGTTTTTT. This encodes CATSDPGGGNTGELFF.